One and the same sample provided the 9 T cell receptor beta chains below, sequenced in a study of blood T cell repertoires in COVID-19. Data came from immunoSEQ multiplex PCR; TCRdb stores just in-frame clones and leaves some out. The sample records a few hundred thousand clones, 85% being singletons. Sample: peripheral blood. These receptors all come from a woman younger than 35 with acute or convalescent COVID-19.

CDR3 coding DNA: TGTGCCAGCTCAACTACCAGGGACAATGAGCAGTTCTTC. This encodes CASSTTRDNEQFF. The chain recombines TRBV18 with TRBJ2-1, with a possible D match to TRBD1 (5 bases). Trimming removed 5 bases at V and 5 bases at J, with 10 bases between. Germline loops: CDR1 KGHSH, CDR2 LQKENI. This CDR3 spans 13 amino acids.

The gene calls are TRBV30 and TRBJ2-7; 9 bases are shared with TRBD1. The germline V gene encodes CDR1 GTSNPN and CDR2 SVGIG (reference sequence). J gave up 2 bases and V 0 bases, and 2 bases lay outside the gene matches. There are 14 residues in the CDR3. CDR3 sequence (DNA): TGTGCCTGGAGTGTACGGGACAGGGCCTACGAGCAGTACTTC. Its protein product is CAWSVRDRAYEQYF.

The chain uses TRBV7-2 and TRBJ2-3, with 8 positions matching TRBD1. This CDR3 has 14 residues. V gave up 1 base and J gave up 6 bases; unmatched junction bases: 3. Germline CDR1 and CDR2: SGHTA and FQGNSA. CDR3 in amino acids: CASSLGRGRDTQYF. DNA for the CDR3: TGTGCCAGCAGCTTAGGCAGGGGGCGGGATACGCAGTATTTT.

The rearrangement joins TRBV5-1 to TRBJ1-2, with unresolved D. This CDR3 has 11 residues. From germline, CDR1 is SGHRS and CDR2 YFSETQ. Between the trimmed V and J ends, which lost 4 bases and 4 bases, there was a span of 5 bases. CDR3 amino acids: CASSPGYGYTF. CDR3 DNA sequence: TGCGCCAGCAGCCCGGGCTATGGCTACACCTTC.

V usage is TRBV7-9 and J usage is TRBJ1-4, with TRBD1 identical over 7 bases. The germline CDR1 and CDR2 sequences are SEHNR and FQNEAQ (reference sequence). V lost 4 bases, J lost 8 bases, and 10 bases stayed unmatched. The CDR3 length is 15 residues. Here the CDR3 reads CASSSRTGVGEKLFF. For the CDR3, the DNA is TGTGCCAGCAGCTCGCGGACAGGCGTCGGCGAAAAACTGTTTTTT.

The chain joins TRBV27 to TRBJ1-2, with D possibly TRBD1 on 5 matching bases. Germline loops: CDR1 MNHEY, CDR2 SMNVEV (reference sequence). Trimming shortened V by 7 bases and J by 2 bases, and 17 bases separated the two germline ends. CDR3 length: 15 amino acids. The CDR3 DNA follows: TGTGCCAGCACCCGACACCCCGCAGGGAACTATGGCTACACCTTC. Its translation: CASTRHPAGNYGYTF.

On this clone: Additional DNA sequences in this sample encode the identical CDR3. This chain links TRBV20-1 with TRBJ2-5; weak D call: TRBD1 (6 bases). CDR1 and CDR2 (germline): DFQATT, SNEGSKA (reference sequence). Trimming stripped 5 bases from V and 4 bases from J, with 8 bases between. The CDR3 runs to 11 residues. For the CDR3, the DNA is TGCAGTGCTCGCAGGGGAGAGACCCAGTACTTC. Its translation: CSARRGETQYF.

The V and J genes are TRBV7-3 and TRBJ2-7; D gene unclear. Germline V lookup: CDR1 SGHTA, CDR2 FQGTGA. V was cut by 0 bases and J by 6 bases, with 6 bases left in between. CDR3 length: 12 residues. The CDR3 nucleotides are TGTGCCAGCAGCTTAACGAACAGCGAGCAGTACTTC. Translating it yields CASSLTNSEQYF.

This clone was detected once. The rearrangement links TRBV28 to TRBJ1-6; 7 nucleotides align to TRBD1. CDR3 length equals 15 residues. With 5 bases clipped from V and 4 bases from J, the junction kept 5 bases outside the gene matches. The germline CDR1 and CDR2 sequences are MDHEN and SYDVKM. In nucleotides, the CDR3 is TGTGCCAGCAGTCCCGGGACAGAATATAATTCACCCCTCCACTTT. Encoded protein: CASSPGTEYNSPLHF.